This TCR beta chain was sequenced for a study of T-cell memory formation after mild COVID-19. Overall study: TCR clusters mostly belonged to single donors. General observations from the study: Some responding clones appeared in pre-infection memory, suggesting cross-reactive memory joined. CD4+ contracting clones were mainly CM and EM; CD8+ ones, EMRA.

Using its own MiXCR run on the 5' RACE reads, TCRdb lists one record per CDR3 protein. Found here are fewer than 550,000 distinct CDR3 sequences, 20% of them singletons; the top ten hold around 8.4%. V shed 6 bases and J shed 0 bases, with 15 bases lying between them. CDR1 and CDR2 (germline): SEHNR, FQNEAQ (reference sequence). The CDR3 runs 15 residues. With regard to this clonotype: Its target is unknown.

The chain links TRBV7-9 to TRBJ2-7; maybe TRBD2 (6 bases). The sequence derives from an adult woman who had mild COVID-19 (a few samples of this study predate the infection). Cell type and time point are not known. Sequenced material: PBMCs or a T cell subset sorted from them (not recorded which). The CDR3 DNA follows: TGTGCCAGCAGTCCCCCACTAGCTCTCTCCTACGAGCAGTACTTC. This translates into CASSPPLALSYEQYF.